This TCR beta chain was found in a study of shared clonotypes between healthy human individuals. Libraries were prepared by immunoSEQ multiplex PCR; TCRdb keeps only in-frame clonotypes and omits some of them. The table has about 2.3 million clones, approximately 93% seen once. Researchers partitioned CD4+ cells into CD45RA+ naive and CD45RA-negative memory subsets. On this clone itself: Its antigen is as yet unknown.

Study-level results: Even with large depth, rarefaction showed that sorted-subset sequencing was incomplete. Compared with memory subsets, naive subsets generally had larger estimated richness.

Sequencing was carried out using naive CD4+ T cells from PBMCs. This sample's subset: CD45RA+ positively selected. This receptor was identified in a young man in good health. Some clones in this sample may be carry-over from other donors' samples.

CDR3 bases: TGCGCCAGCACGGACAGGGGGCTCGATGATGGCTACACCTTC. It specifies CASTDRGLDDGYTF. The chain couples TRBV5-1 to TRBJ1-2; 11 bases align to TRBD1. Germline values: CDR1 SGHRS, CDR2 YFSETQ. The CDR3 is 14 residues long. The trim removed 6 bases at V and 6 bases at J, leaving 7 bases unmatched.